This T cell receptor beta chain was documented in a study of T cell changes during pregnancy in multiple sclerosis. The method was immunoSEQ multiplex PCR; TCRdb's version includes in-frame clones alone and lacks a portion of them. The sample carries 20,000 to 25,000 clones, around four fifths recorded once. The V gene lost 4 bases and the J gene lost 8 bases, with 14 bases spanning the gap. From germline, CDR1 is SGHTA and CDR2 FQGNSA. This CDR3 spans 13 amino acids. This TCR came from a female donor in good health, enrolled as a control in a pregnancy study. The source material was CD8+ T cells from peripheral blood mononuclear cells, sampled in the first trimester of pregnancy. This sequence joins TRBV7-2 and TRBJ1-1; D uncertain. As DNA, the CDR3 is TGTGCCAGCAGCTACCCGCCGGAGGAGGAAGCTTTCTTT. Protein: CASSYPPEEEAFF.